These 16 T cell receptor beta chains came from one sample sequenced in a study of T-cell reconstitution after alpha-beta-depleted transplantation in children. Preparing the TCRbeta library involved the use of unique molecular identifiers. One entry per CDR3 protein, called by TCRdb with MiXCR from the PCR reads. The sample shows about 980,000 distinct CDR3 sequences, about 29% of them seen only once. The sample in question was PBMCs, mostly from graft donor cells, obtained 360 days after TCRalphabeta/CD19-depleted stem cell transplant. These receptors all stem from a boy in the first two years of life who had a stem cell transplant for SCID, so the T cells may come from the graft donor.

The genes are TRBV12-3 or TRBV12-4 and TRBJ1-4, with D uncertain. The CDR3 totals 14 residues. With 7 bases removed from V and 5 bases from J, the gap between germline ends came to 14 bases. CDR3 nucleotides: TGTGCCAGCACCGCCCGGGGTCCCAATGAAAAACTGTTTTTT. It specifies CASTARGPNEKLFF.

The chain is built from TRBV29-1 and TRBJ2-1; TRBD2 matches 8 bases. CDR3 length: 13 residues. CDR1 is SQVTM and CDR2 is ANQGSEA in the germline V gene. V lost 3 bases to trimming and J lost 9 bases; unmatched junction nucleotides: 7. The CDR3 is CSVDPGLEGEQFF. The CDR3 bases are TGCAGCGTTGACCCGGGACTAGAGGGTGAGCAGTTCTTC.

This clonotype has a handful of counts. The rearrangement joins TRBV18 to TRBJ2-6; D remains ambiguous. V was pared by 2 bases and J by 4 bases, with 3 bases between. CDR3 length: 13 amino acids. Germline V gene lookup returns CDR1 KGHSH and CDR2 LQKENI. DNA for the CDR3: TGTGCCAGCTCACCAGTAGGGGCCAACGTCCTGACTTTC. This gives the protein CASSPVGANVLTF.

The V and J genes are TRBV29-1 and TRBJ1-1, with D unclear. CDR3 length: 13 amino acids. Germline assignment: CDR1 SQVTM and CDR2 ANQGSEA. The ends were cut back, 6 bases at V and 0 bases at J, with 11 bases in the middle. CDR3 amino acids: CSVRPLLNTEAFF. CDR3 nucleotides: TGCAGCGTCCGACCGCTCCTGAACACTGAAGCTTTCTTT.

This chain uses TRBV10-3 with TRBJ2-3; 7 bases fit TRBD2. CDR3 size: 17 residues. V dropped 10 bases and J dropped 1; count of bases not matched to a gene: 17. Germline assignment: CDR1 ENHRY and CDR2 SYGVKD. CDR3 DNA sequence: TGTGCCACCTGTCGCTCTCCTTGGGAGGGCCGCACAGATACGCAGTATTTT. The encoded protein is CATCRSPWEGRTDTQYF.

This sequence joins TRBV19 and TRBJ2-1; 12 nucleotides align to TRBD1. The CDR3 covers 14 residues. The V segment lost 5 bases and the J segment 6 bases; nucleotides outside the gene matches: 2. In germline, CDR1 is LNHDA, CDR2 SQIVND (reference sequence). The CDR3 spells CASSGTGGGNEQFF. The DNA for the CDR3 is TGTGCCAGTAGTGGGACAGGGGGCGGCAATGAGCAGTTCTTC.

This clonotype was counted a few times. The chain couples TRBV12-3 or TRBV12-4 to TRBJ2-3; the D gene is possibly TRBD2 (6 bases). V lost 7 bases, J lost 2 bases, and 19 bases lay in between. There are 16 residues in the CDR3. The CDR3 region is CASTLLLGGTTDTQYF. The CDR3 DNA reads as TGTGCCAGCACCCTTCTCCTGGGGGGAACCACAGATACGCAGTATTTT.

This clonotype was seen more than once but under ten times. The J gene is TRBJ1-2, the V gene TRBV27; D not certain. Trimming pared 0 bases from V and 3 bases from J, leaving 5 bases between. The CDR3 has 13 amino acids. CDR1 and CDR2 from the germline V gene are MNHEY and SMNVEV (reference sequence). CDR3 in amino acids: CASSLSEDYGYTF. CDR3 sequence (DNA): TGTGCCAGCAGTTTATCAGAAGACTATGGCTACACCTTC.

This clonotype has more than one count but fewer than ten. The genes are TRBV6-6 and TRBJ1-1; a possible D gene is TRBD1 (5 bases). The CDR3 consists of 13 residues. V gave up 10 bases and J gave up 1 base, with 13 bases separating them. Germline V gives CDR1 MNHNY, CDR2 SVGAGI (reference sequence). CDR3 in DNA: TGTGCCACCGGGCGGGGGACGAACACTGAAGCTTTCTTT. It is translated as CATGRGTNTEAFF.

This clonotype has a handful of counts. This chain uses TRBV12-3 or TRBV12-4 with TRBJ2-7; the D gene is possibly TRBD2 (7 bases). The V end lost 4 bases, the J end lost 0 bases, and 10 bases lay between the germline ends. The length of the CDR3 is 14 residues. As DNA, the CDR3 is TGTGCCAGCAGTTACGGGGGGCCCTCCTACGAGCAGTACTTC. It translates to CASSYGGPSYEQYF.

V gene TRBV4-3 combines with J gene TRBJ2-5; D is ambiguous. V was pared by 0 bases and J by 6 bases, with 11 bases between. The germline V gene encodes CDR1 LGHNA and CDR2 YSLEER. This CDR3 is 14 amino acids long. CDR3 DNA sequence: TGCGCCAGCAGCCAAGATCTAGGGATGAAGACCCAGTACTTC. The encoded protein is CASSQDLGMKTQYF.

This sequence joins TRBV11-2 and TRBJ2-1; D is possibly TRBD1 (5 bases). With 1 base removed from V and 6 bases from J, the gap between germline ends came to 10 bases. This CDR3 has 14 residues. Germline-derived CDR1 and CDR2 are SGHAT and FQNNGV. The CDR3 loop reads CASSLGPGPNEQFF. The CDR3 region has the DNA TGTGCCAGCAGCTTAGGGCCAGGGCCCAATGAGCAGTTCTTC.

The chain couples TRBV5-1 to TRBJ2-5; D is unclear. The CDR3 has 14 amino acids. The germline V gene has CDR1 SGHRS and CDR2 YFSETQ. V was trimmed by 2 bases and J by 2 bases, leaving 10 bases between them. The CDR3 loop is CASSFGSLQETQYF. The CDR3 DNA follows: TGCGCCAGCAGCTTCGGCAGTCTACAAGAGACCCAGTACTTC. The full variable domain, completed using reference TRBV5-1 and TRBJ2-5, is KAGVTQTPRYLIKTRGQQVTLSCSPISGHRSVSWYQQTPGQGLQFLFEYFSETQRNKGNFPGRFSGRQFSNSRSEMNVSTLELGDSALYLCASSFGSLQETQYFGPGTRLLVL.

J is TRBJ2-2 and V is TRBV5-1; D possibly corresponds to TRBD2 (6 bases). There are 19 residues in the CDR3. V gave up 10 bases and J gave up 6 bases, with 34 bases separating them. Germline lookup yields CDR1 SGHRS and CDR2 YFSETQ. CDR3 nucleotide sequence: TGCGCCGTCGAACAGCATAATCTGGGAGGACGAGATGAGGCCGGGGAGCTGTTTTTT. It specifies CAVEQHNLGGRDEAGELFF.

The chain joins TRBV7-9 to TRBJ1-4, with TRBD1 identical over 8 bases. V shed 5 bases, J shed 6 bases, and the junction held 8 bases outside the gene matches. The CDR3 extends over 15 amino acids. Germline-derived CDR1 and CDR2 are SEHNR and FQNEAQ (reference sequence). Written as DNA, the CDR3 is TGTGCCAGCAGCGCCACCGGGACAGGTCATGAAAAACTGTTTTTT. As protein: CASSATGTGHEKLFF.

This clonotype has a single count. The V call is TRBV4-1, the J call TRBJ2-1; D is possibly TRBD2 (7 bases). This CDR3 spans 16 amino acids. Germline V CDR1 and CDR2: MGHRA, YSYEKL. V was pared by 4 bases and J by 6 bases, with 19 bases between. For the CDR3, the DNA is TGCGCCAGCAGCCCCCAGGGGCGGGGGCCCGGCAATGAGCAGTTCTTC. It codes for CASSPQGRGPGNEQFF.